Each of the 5 T cell receptor beta chains below was sequenced from the same sample in a study of T-cell memory formation after mild COVID-19. TCRdb recomputed calls from the 5' RACE reads with MiXCR, one row per CDR3 protein. The table has 240,000 or so distinct CDR3 sequences, approximately 9% seen once; the top ten hold 22%. Sequenced sample: PBMCs or a T cell subset sorted from them (not recorded which). The source is a man younger than 30 who had mild COVID-19 (a few samples of this study predate the infection). Cell type and time point are not known.

This clonotype has a handful of counts. V gene TRBV27 combines with J gene TRBJ2-3; the D gene could be TRBD1 or TRBD2 (5 bases each). Germline CDR1 reads MNHEY; CDR2 reads SMNVEV (reference sequence). Trimming took off 8 bases at V and 4 bases at J, with 22 bases between the two ends. This CDR3 has 16 residues. The CDR3 DNA is TGTGCCAGCTCAGGGCCGGTCTGGGGGACGTCAGATACGCAGTATTTT. The encoded protein is CASSGPVWGTSDTQYF.

The CDR3 region has the DNA TGTGCCAGCAGCGCGGGGGGGCCCGGGGAGACCCAGTACTTC. Protein: CASSAGGPGETQYF. The gene calls are TRBV5-6 and TRBJ2-5, with 9 bases matching TRBD2. Germline V gene data show CDR1 as SGHDT and CDR2 as YYEEEE. V was clipped by 4 bases and J by 5 bases; unmatched bases: 6. CDR3 size: 14 residues.

This clonotype was detected many times. The chain joins TRBV5-1 to TRBJ2-3; TRBD2 aligns across 11 bases. Germline V CDR1 and CDR2: SGHRS, YFSETQ. The CDR3 runs 16 residues. V shed 1 base and J 4 bases; nucleotides not matched to a gene: 5. For the CDR3, the DNA is TGCGCCAGCAGCTTGTCTCGACTAGCGGGGTCAGATACGCAGTATTTT. It is translated as CASSLSRLAGSDTQYF.

J is TRBJ2-1 and V is TRBV7-9; maybe TRBD1 (5 bases). The V end lost 7 bases, the J end lost 2 bases, and 21 bases lay between the germline ends. The CDR3 spans 17 residues. Germline V gene lookup returns CDR1 SEHNR and CDR2 FQNEAQ (reference sequence). The CDR3 is CASTPVDIDYTYNEQFF. The CDR3 bases are TGTGCCAGCACCCCGGTGGACATTGATTATACCTACAATGAGCAGTTCTTC.

This clonotype has more than one count but fewer than ten. The rearrangement uses TRBV12-3 or TRBV12-4 and TRBJ1-5, with D uncertain. V was clipped by 4 bases and J by 9 bases, with 10 bases between them. The CDR3 covers 12 residues. CDR3 nucleotides: TGTGCCAGCAGTTCAAGGACCCGGCCCCAGCATTTT. This sequence encodes CASSSRTRPQHF.